These 21 T cell receptor beta chains originate from one sample sequenced in a study of CD8 T cells in ankylosing spondylitis. TCRdb reprocessed the 5' RACE reads via MiXCR and lists one record per CDR3 protein. This table has roughly 39,000 distinct CDR3 sequences, roughly 2.6% appearing once. Specimen: blood, either unsorted or a sorted T cell fraction (not recorded which). Every receptor here comes from a male donor with ankylosing spondylitis or in good health (not recorded which).

Many counts were recorded for this clonotype. This chain uses TRBV9 with TRBJ1-2; 11 nucleotides agree with TRBD1. CDR1 and CDR2 (germline): SGDLS, YYNGEE. Unmatched junction bases numbered 3, after V lost 4 bases and J lost 4 bases. The CDR3 runs to 14 residues. The CDR3 protein is CASSRGQGGYGYTF. The CDR3 coding sequence is TGTGCCAGCAGCCGGGGACAGGGGGGCTATGGCTACACCTTC.

At least ten counts were recorded for this clonotype. J is TRBJ1-1 and V is TRBV9; weak D call: TRBD1 (5 bases). Germline assignment: CDR1 SGDLS and CDR2 YYNGEE. This CDR3 has 13 residues. The germline V and J ends were trimmed by 4 bases and 4 bases, with 11 bases remaining between them. The DNA of the CDR3 is TGTGCCAGCAGCACCCCGGGGGGCACTGAAGCTTTCTTT. Translating gives CASSTPGGTEAFF.

This clonotype has at least ten counts. The chain couples TRBV9 to TRBJ2-1, with D maybe TRBD2 (6 bases). The CDR3 length is 14 residues. Germline CDR1 and CDR2: SGDLS and YYNGEE. V shed 6 bases and J shed 2 bases, with 12 bases lying between them. CDR3 DNA sequence: TGTGCCAGCAAAGAGGAGGGCCCCTACAATGAGCAGTTCTTC. Amino acids: CASKEEGPYNEQFF.

At least ten counts were recorded for this clonotype. This chain links TRBV9 with TRBJ1-1; unclear D gene. The CDR3 runs to 14 residues. The germline CDR1 and CDR2 sequences are SGDLS and YYNGEE. With 0 bases removed from V and 3 bases from J, the gap between germline ends came to 9 bases. CDR3 region: CASSVDPEDTEAFF. CDR3 in DNA: TGTGCCAGCAGCGTAGATCCAGAAGACACTGAAGCTTTCTTT.

This clonotype was detected ten times or more. The chain is built from TRBV9 and TRBJ2-7, with 7 bases lining up with TRBD2. There are 15 residues in the CDR3. After removal of 3 bases from V and 0 bases from J, the junction contained 6 bases not matched to a gene. CDR1 SGDLS and CDR2 YYNGEE come from the germline V gene. This CDR3 is CASSERDHPSYEQYF. In DNA form, the CDR3 reads TGTGCCAGCAGCGAGCGGGACCATCCCTCCTACGAGCAGTACTTC.

This clonotype was seen repeatedly, ten times or more. This sequence joins TRBV9 and TRBJ1-1; possibly TRBD1 for D (6 bases). The CDR3 loop spans 13 amino acids. CDR1 is SGDLS, CDR2 YYNGEE, per germline. V was pared by 2 bases and J by 4 bases, with 9 bases between. The DNA of the CDR3 is TGTGCCAGCAGCGTTGAGGGGGTCACTGAAGCTTTCTTT. Translation gives CASSVEGVTEAFF.

This clonotype is medium-sized (0.01 to 0.1%). The chain couples TRBV9 to TRBJ2-1; 9 bases align to TRBD2. The CDR3 spans 18 residues. Germline CDR1 reads SGDLS; CDR2 reads YYNGEE. V lost 2 bases and J lost 1; bases outside the gene matches: 10. The CDR3 nucleotides read TGTGCCAGCAGCGTTGCGGGAGGGCGATCCCTATCCTACAATGAGCAGTTCTTC. This encodes CASSVAGGRSLSYNEQFF.

Many counts were recorded for this clonotype. The chain recombines TRBV9 with TRBJ2-5; 8 nucleotides line up with TRBD1. This CDR3 is built from 16 residues. Germline CDR1 reads SGDLS; CDR2 reads YYNGEE. V shed 0 bases and J 1 base; nucleotides not matched to a gene: 5. CDR3 DNA: TGTGCCAGCAGCGTAGGGGTCGGACAGGGCCAAGAGACCCAGTACTTC. Translation: CASSVGVGQGQETQYF.

At least ten counts were recorded for this clonotype. The genes are TRBV9 and TRBJ1-3; D call uncertain. CDR1 and CDR2 from the germline V gene are SGDLS and YYNGEE. The V end was cut by 3 bases, the J end by 5 bases, with 9 bases between. This CDR3 has 13 amino acids. The CDR3: CASSGPIRNTIYF. For the CDR3, the DNA is TGTGCCAGCAGCGGCCCGATCCGAAACACCATATATTTT.

This clonotype has at least ten counts. The chain is built from TRBV9 and TRBJ2-3; 10 bases fit TRBD2. Trimming took 0 bases from V and 4 from J; bases not matched to a gene: 11. The CDR3 contains 18 residues. Germline CDR1 SGDLS, CDR2 YYNGEE. This chain's CDR3 is CASSVGLMASGSSDTQYF. The CDR3 DNA follows: TGTGCCAGCAGCGTAGGGTTAATGGCTAGCGGGAGTTCAGATACGCAGTATTTT. Supplemented by reference TRBV9 and TRBJ2-3, the full variable domain reads DSGVTQTPKHLITATGQRVTLRCSPRSGDLSVYWYQQSLDQGLQFLIQYYNGEERAKGNILERFSAQQFPDLHSELNLSSLELGDSALYFCASSVGLMASGSSDTQYFGPGTRLTVL.

This clonotype came up many times. The rearrangement joins TRBV9 to TRBJ2-2, with D perhaps TRBD1 or TRBD2 (5 bases each). V was cut by 0 bases and J by 3 bases, with 12 bases left in between. The CDR3 spans 16 residues. Germline CDR1 and CDR2: SGDLS and YYNGEE. CDR3 loop: CASSVGGGPYTGELFF. The CDR3 DNA sequence: TGTGCCAGCAGCGTAGGGGGCGGGCCTTACACCGGGGAGCTGTTTTTT.

This clonotype showed up many times. This chain connects TRBV9 to TRBJ2-7; 7 bases match TRBD2. This CDR3 has 15 residues. Germline V CDR1 and CDR2: SGDLS, YYNGEE. With 0 bases clipped from V and 3 bases from J, the junction kept 6 bases outside the gene matches. The CDR3 protein is CASSVAAGHDYEQYF. CDR3 in DNA: TGTGCCAGCAGCGTAGCAGCGGGGCACGACTACGAGCAGTACTTC.

This rearrangement joins TRBV19 to TRBJ2-7; D gene ambiguous. The germline gives CDR1 LNHDA, CDR2 SQIVND (reference sequence). Between the trimmed V and J ends, which lost 9 bases and 7 bases, there was a span of 13 bases. The CDR3 runs 11 residues. The CDR3 DNA reads TGTGCCAGGATTCGTGTGATGGAGCAGTACTTC. This sequence encodes CARIRVMEQYF.

The table lists this clonotype with many counts. This chain links TRBV9 with TRBJ2-1; D gene unclear. The CDR3 sequence is 13 residues long. The germline gives CDR1 SGDLS, CDR2 YYNGEE. Trimming left V 1 base short and J 9 bases short, with 11 bases between. CDR3 in amino acids: CASSVRPSSEQFF. The CDR3, as DNA: TGTGCCAGCAGCGTACGCCCATCAAGTGAGCAGTTCTTC.

This clonotype was found many times. The chain is built from TRBV9 and TRBJ2-7; TRBD1 is a possible D gene (6 bases). The germline V gene encodes CDR1 SGDLS and CDR2 YYNGEE. V was trimmed by 3 bases and J by 0 bases, leaving 13 bases between them. This CDR3 spans 15 amino acids. CDR3 DNA: TGTGCCAGCAGCGCCGACGGGACAAACTCCTACGAGCAGTACTTC. This encodes CASSADGTNSYEQYF.

This clonotype was found many times. The rearrangement uses TRBV9 and TRBJ2-5, with D hard to call. In germline, CDR1 is SGDLS, CDR2 YYNGEE. The length of the CDR3 is 15 residues. V gave up 0 bases and J gave up 5 bases, with 14 bases separating them. This CDR3 is CASSVGGRTAETQYF. The CDR3 DNA reads as TGTGCCAGCAGCGTAGGTGGAAGAACAGCGGAGACCCAGTACTTC.

This clonotype was found many times. CDR3 loop: CASSVSTSGSGEIEQFF. CDR3 in DNA: TGTGCCAGCAGCGTCTCTACTAGCGGGAGTGGTGAAATTGAGCAGTTCTTC. The chain couples TRBV9 to TRBJ2-1; TRBD2 matches at 11 bases. In germline, CDR1 is SGDLS, CDR2 YYNGEE. The CDR3 length is 17 residues. V shed 2 bases and J 9 bases; nucleotides not matched to a gene: 13.

This clonotype was recorded many times. This CDR3 reads CASSVDIVQPQHF. DNA of the CDR3: TGTGCCAGCAGCGTAGATATCGTTCAGCCCCAGCATTTT. V usage is TRBV9 and J usage is TRBJ1-5; no definite D call. The CDR3 length is 13 residues. Trimming stripped 0 bases from V and 6 bases from J, with 7 bases between. Germline loops: CDR1 SGDLS, CDR2 YYNGEE.

This clonotype is categorized as medium-sized. The chain couples TRBV9 to TRBJ2-5; D is tentatively TRBD1 or TRBD2 (6 bases each). This CDR3 is 14 amino acids long. Germline CDR1 SGDLS, CDR2 YYNGEE. Between the trimmed V and J ends, which lost 3 bases and 4 bases, there was a span of 13 bases. Here the CDR3 DNA reads TGTGCCAGCAGCGGTGGGGGGCCGGGAGAGACCCAGTACTTC. Protein sequence: CASSGGGPGETQYF.

In its sample, this clonotype was seen many times. The rearrangement uses TRBV9 and TRBJ1-4; D unclear. Trimming cost V 2 bases and J 3 bases, with 5 bases left between them. Per germline, CDR1 SGDLS and CDR2 YYNGEE. The CDR3 spans 13 residues. CDR3: CASSVGPNEKLFF. CDR3 coding DNA: TGTGCCAGCAGCGTGGGTCCTAATGAAAAACTGTTTTTT.

This rearrangement joins TRBV9 to TRBJ2-3, with 9 nucleotides matching TRBD2. Germline V gene sequence: CDR1 SGDLS, CDR2 YYNGEE. Trimming at V came to 0 bases and at J to 3 bases, leaving 2 bases not matched to a gene. The CDR3 has 15 residues. For the CDR3, the DNA is TGTGCCAGCAGCGTAGGGACTAGCGAAACAGATACGCAGTATTTT. Amino acids: CASSVGTSETDTQYF.